Shown below are 30 T cell receptor beta chains from a single sample sequenced in a study of blood T cell repertoires in COVID-19. Method: immunoSEQ multiplex PCR; TCRdb's copy keeps in-frame clones and lacks some. Of over 45,000 clones in the sample, about three quarters are singletons; the top ten hold about 20%. The sequenced material came from peripheral blood. The receptors come from a human donor with active or convalescent COVID-19. The donor label of this sample is uncertain.

This chain's CDR3 is CASSETRGPSGNTIYF. CDR3 nucleotide sequence: TGTGCCAGCAGCGAAACCAGGGGGCCCTCTGGAAACACCATATATTTT. The rearrangement links TRBV7-2 to TRBJ1-3, with 8 bases that match TRBD1. With 5 bases clipped from V and 0 bases from J, the junction kept 6 bases outside the gene matches. Germline CDR1 SGHTA, CDR2 FQGNSA. CDR3 size: 16 residues.

The V gene is TRBV10-1, the J gene TRBJ2-7, with TRBD1 identical over 9 bases. CDR3 length: 14 amino acids. Germline lookup yields CDR1 WNHNN and CDR2 SYGVQD (reference sequence). V shed 6 bases and J 3 bases; nucleotides not matched to a gene: 6. DNA for the CDR3: TGCGCCAGCAGCGACTCGGGACAGGGCTACGAGCAGTACTTC. Protein product: CASSDSGQGYEQYF.

The chain joins TRBV30 to TRBJ2-3; 9 nucleotides align to TRBD2. With 1 base clipped from V and 3 bases from J, the junction kept 11 bases outside the gene matches. In germline, CDR1 is GTSNPN, CDR2 SVGIG (reference sequence). The CDR3 runs to 17 residues. CDR3 sequence reads: CAWSAGTSGPRTDTQYF. Here the CDR3 DNA reads TGTGCCTGGAGTGCCGGTACTAGCGGGCCTAGGACAGATACGCAGTATTTT. The whole variable domain, remainder taken from reference TRBV30 and TRBJ2-3, is SQTIHQWPATLVQPVGSPLSLECTVEGTSNPNLYWYRQAAGRGLQLLFYSVGIGQISSEVPQNLSASRPQDRQFILSSKKLLLSDSGFYLCAWSAGTSGPRTDTQYFGPGTRLTVL.

V gene TRBV19 combines with J gene TRBJ1-1; 10 bases align to TRBD1. The CDR3 spans 14 residues. Germline CDR1 reads LNHDA; CDR2 reads SQIVND (reference sequence). V was pared by 7 bases and J by 4 bases, with 6 bases of the junction left unmatched. CDR3 residues: CASTGTGVATEAFF. CDR3 nucleotides: TGTGCCAGTACCGGGACAGGGGTTGCCACTGAAGCTTTCTTT.

Here the CDR3 reads CASSWGAGGEDTEAFF. The CDR3 nucleotides read TGCGCCAGCAGCTGGGGGGCAGGGGGCGAGGATACTGAAGCTTTCTTT. The chain links TRBV5-1 to TRBJ1-1, with 8 bases aligning to TRBD1. Germline CDR1 and CDR2: SGHRS and YFSETQ. The CDR3 has 16 residues. V dropped 3 bases and J dropped 5; count of bases not matched to a gene: 12.

This rearrangement joins TRBV10-1 to TRBJ2-2; D ambiguous. V was cut by 7 bases and J by 4 bases, with 10 bases left in between. Looked up from germline, CDR1 is WNHNN and CDR2 is SYGVQD (reference sequence). The CDR3 is 13 amino acids. The CDR3 DNA reads as TGCGCCAGCAAACAAACAGCCACCGGGGAGCTGTTTTTT. Protein sequence: CASKQTATGELFF.

This clone was seen only a few times. The V gene is TRBV29-1, the J gene TRBJ1-2; TRBD1 might be the D (5 bases). Germline V gene sequence: CDR1 SQVTM, CDR2 ANQGSEA. The CDR3 contains 11 residues. Trimming cost V 1 base and J 6 bases, with 6 bases left between them. The CDR3 loop is CSVEGTNGYTF. The CDR3 bases are TGCAGCGTTGAAGGGACAAATGGCTACACCTTC.

This clone was counted only a few times. The chain employs TRBV28 and TRBJ1-5; a weak D match, TRBD1 (5 bases). The CDR3 is made up of 16 amino acids. V was cut by 6 bases and J by 2 bases, with 17 bases left in between. Per germline, CDR1 MDHEN and CDR2 SYDVKM. The CDR3 bases are TGTGCCAGCAGCTCGGGGACTCTCTGGGGCAATCAGCCCCAGCATTTT. Amino acid sequence: CASSSGTLWGNQPQHF. Filled out from reference TRBV28 and TRBJ1-5, the complete variable domain reads DVKVTQSSRYLVKRTGEKVFLECVQDMDHENMFWYRQDPGLGLRLIYFSYDVKMKEKGDIPEGYSVSREKKERFSLILESASTNQTSMYLCASSSGTLWGNQPQHFGDGTRLSIL.

The J gene is TRBJ2-7, the V gene TRBV5-4, with 7 bases identical to TRBD1. V lost 3 bases to trimming and J lost 1 base; unmatched junction nucleotides: 7. The CDR3 is made up of 15 amino acids. The germline V gene has CDR1 SGHNT and CDR2 YYREEE (reference sequence). CDR3 region: CASSYSGTVSYEQYF. Written as DNA, the CDR3 is TGTGCCAGCAGCTACTCCGGGACAGTATCCTACGAGCAGTACTTC.

This chain links TRBV5-1 with TRBJ2-1, with 10 bases aligning to TRBD1. The CDR3 contains 15 residues. The germline CDR1 and CDR2 sequences are SGHRS and YFSETQ. V trimming: 5 bases; J trimming: 3 bases; junction bases outside the gene matches: 5. CDR3 DNA sequence: TGCGCCAGCAGACCGGGACAGGGGTTCTACAATGAGCAGTTCTTC. Its translation is CASRPGQGFYNEQFF.

The chain has TRBV3-1 (or the pseudogene TRBV3-2) and TRBJ2-5, with TRBD2 matching over 11 bases. The CDR3 length is 16 residues. Germline assignment: CDR1 LGHDT and CDR2 YNNKEL (reference sequence). V lost 2 bases to trimming and J lost 5 bases; unmatched junction nucleotides: 7. CDR3 sequence: CASSQSLAGGEETQYF. DNA of the CDR3: TGTGCCAGCAGCCAATCTCTAGCGGGAGGTGAGGAGACCCAGTACTTC.

The genes are TRBV4-3 and TRBJ2-7; TRBD2 aligns across 8 bases. The CDR3 is 17 residues long. Per the germline V gene, CDR1 is LGHNA and CDR2 is YSLEER. V shed 4 bases, J shed 0 bases, and the junction held 11 bases outside the gene matches. CDR3 in DNA: TGCGCCAGCAGCCTCTCGGGAGGGGGGCGTAGCTCCTACGAGCAGTACTTC. Translation: CASSLSGGGRSSYEQYF.

This chain links TRBV6-5 with TRBJ2-7, with D possibly TRBD2 on 6 matching bases. Germline CDR1 is MNHEY and CDR2 is SVGAGI. This CDR3 comprises 12 residues. The ends were cut back, 6 bases at V and 5 bases at J, with 11 bases in the middle. The CDR3 protein is CASRKGGHEQYF. The CDR3 coding sequence is TGTGCCAGCAGAAAAGGAGGGCACGAGCAGTACTTC.

V gene TRBV21-1 combines with J gene TRBJ2-4; TRBD2 is the table's D call and was not checked against the DNA. TRBV21-1 counts as a pseudogene. The CDR3 is made up of 17 amino acids. CDR3 loop: CASIQVGSTIAKNIQYF. The CDR3 nucleotides are TGTGCCAGCATCCAAGTCGGGAGCACGATAGCCAAAAACATTCAGTACTTC.

The chain links TRBV5-1 to TRBJ1-1; 9 nucleotides agree with TRBD1. This CDR3 has 15 residues. The V gene's germline CDR1 is SGHRS and CDR2 YFSETQ. Germline trimming cut 4 bases from V and 0 bases from J; bases unmatched to any gene: 4. The CDR3 DNA follows: TGCGCCAGCAGCACAGGACAGGGGATGAACACTGAAGCTTTCTTT. Protein product: CASSTGQGMNTEAFF.

J is TRBJ2-3 and V is TRBV28; TRBD1 aligns across 10 bases. Germline V gives CDR1 MDHEN, CDR2 SYDVKM. The J segment lost 9 bases and the V segment lost 5 bases, leaving 2 bases of the junction unmatched. This CDR3 is built from 12 residues. For the CDR3, the DNA is TGTGCCAGCAGTCCGGGACAGGGGACGCAGTATTTT. Its translation is CASSPGQGTQYF. The full variable domain, completed using reference TRBV28 and TRBJ2-3, is DVKVTQSSRYLVKRTGEKVFLECVQDMDHENMFWYRQDPGLGLRLIYFSYDVKMKEKGDIPEGYSVSREKKERFSLILESASTNQTSMYLCASSPGQGTQYFGPGTRLTVL.

This clone was counted once. The chain employs TRBV19 and TRBJ2-1; possible D gene TRBD1, 6 bases. Germline CDR1 reads LNHDA; CDR2 reads SQIVND (reference sequence). The CDR3 runs 13 residues. V lost 8 bases and J 8 bases, leaving 16 bases between the germline ends. Here the CDR3 reads CASRSGQMDEQFF. The CDR3, as DNA: TGTGCCAGTCGATCGGGACAAATGGATGAGCAGTTCTTC.

This chain connects TRBV5-1 to TRBJ2-5; TRBD2 agrees at 10 bases. CDR1 and CDR2 (germline): SGHRS, YFSETQ. Germline trimming cut 0 bases from V and 2 bases from J; bases unmatched to any gene: 1. The CDR3 loop spans 15 amino acids. The CDR3 nucleotides are TGCGCCAGCAGCTTGGAACTAGCGGGGCAAGAGACCCAGTACTTC. Protein: CASSLELAGQETQYF.

This clone was observed once. The V call is TRBV5-8, the J call TRBJ1-2, with 7 positions matching TRBD1. After removal of 4 bases from V and 7 bases from J, the junction contained 7 bases not matched to a gene. The CDR3 is 13 amino acids. CDR1 and CDR2 (germline): SGHTS, YDEGEE. Here the CDR3 reads CASSIGQAGGYTF. CDR3 DNA: TGTGCCAGCAGCATAGGACAGGCTGGTGGCTACACCTTC.

This clone was detected a few times. V usage is TRBV11-2 and J usage is TRBJ2-7, with TRBD2 matching over 11 bases. The CDR3 is 15 residues long. Trimming cost V 5 bases and J 2 bases; bases outside gene matches: 5. CDR1 and CDR2 (germline): SGHAT, FQNNGV. The CDR3 sequence is CASSRGTSGPYEQYF. In DNA form, the CDR3 reads TGTGCCAGCAGCCGAGGGACTAGCGGCCCCTACGAGCAGTACTTC.

The chain links TRBV9 to TRBJ1-6, with D tentatively TRBD1 (5 bases). V lost 0 bases and J lost 6, with 10 bases in between. CDR3 length: 15 residues. Germline V gene data show CDR1 as SGDLS and CDR2 as YYNGEE. This chain's CDR3 is CASSVATDSNSPLHF. The CDR3 DNA sequence: TGTGCCAGCAGCGTAGCGACAGATTCTAATTCACCCCTCCACTTT.

The V call is TRBV7-2, the J call TRBJ2-7, with TRBD1 matching over 9 bases. The CDR3 loop spans 14 amino acids. CDR1 is SGHTA and CDR2 is FQGNSA in the germline V gene. The V gene end was trimmed by 8 bases and the J gene end by 6 bases; junction bases not matched to a gene: 11. The CDR3 here is CASGGGQGIREQYF. As DNA, the CDR3 is TGTGCCAGCGGAGGGGGACAGGGAATCCGCGAGCAGTACTTC.

J is TRBJ2-1 and V is TRBV10-3, with 7 bases matching TRBD2. Germline values: CDR1 ENHRY, CDR2 SYGVKD. This CDR3 has 16 residues. V lost 0 bases to trimming and J lost 5 bases; unmatched junction nucleotides: 7. CDR3 in amino acids: CAISESPGLRNNEQFF. DNA for the CDR3: TGTGCCATCAGTGAGTCGCCGGGACTAAGAAACAATGAGCAGTTCTTC.

The V gene is TRBV14, the J gene TRBJ2-7, with a tentative D call TRBD1 (6 bases). Trimming took off 1 base at V and 5 bases at J, with 21 bases between the two ends. There are 17 residues in the CDR3. The germline CDR1 and CDR2 sequences are SGHDN and FVKESK. The CDR3 loop reads CASSQVRGFWTEDEQYF. CDR3 bases: TGTGCCAGCAGCCAAGTGAGGGGATTTTGGACAGAGGACGAGCAGTACTTC.

This clone has more than one count but fewer than ten. CDR3 sequence reads: CASSEAWGQGIYSNQPQHF. In DNA form, the CDR3 reads TGTGCCAGCAGTGAAGCGTGGGGACAGGGCATTTATAGCAATCAGCCCCAGCATTTT. This chain links TRBV6-1 with TRBJ1-5; 9 nucleotides align to TRBD1. CDR3 length: 19 residues. After removal of 0 bases from V and 0 bases from J, the junction contained 9 bases not matched to a gene. CDR1 MNHNS and CDR2 SASEGT come from the germline V gene.

V is TRBV28 and J is TRBJ1-6, with D hard to call. With 5 bases removed from V and 7 bases from J, the gap between germline ends came to 15 bases. CDR3 length equals 15 residues. Germline V CDR1 and CDR2: MDHEN, SYDVKM. The CDR3 spells CASSLRAGLNSPLHF. The CDR3 nucleotides read TGTGCCAGCAGTCTGCGGGCCGGCCTAAATTCACCCCTCCACTTT.

This rearrangement joins TRBV28 to TRBJ2-1; perhaps TRBD1 as D (5 bases). This CDR3 spans 15 amino acids. CDR1 is MDHEN, CDR2 SYDVKM, per germline. V was pared by 6 bases and J by 3 bases, with 15 bases between. The CDR3 spells CASSPPRTYYNEQFF. The CDR3, as DNA: TGTGCCAGCAGCCCTCCTCGGACATACTACAATGAGCAGTTCTTC. Supplemented by reference TRBV28 and TRBJ2-1, the full variable domain reads DVKVTQSSRYLVKRTGEKVFLECVQDMDHENMFWYRQDPGLGLRLIYFSYDVKMKEKGDIPEGYSVSREKKERFSLILESASTNQTSMYLCASSPPRTYYNEQFFGPGTRLTVL.

This clone has a handful of counts. CDR3 in DNA: TGTGCCAGCAGACTAGCGGGAGGGCTTAATACGCAGTATTTT. As protein: CASRLAGGLNTQYF. The chain is built from TRBV7-2 and TRBJ2-3; 13 bases are shared with TRBD2. This CDR3 contains 14 residues. The V and J ends lost 6 bases and 7 bases, in that order; junction bases with no gene match: 4. Per the germline V gene, CDR1 is SGHTA and CDR2 is FQGNSA.

The chain couples TRBV12-5 to TRBJ2-2, with TRBD1 identical over 9 bases. V gave up 0 bases and J gave up 6 bases; unmatched junction bases: 11. CDR1 and CDR2 from the germline V gene are LGHNT and FRNRAP. The CDR3 has 18 residues. CDR3 coding DNA: TGTGCTAGTGGTTTGGTCTCAACCGGGACAGGGATAGCCGGGGAGCTGTTTTTT. Translation gives CASGLVSTGTGIAGELFF.

The V call is TRBV6-5, the J call TRBJ1-6; 7 positions match TRBD1. The germline CDR1 and CDR2 sequences are MNHEY and SVGAGI. J was trimmed by 6 bases and V by 6 bases; bases with no gene match: 8. This CDR3 is 15 amino acids long. In DNA, the CDR3 is TGTGCCAGCAGGAGGGGGGACAGACCTAATTCACCCCTCCACTTT. Translating gives CASRRGDRPNSPLHF.